The subject of this entry is one TCR beta chain. Its antigen is not known. The data stem from a study of post-analysis software for immune sequencing data. Presence of unique molecular identifiers characterized the TCR beta cDNA libraries. TCRdb passed the PCR reads through MiXCR, listing each CDR3 protein once. The table shows roughly 800,000 distinct CDR3 sequences, with roughly 50% occurring only once. CDR1 is SQVTM, CDR2 ANQGSEA, per germline. The CDR3 sequence is 14 residues long. V lost 4 bases and J lost 4; bases outside the gene matches: 8. Study-level results: TRBV5-6, TRBV5-1 and TRBV20-1 were among several TRBV segments more frequent in patients than controls.

Specimen: blood. The rearrangement links TRBV29-1 to TRBJ2-7; 9 positions match TRBD2. This receptor was identified in a girl aged 10 to 17 with multiple sclerosis. In DNA, the CDR3 is TGCAGCGTTGTATGGGCTAGCGGGGATTACGAGCAGTACTTC. Amino acids: CSVVWASGDYEQYF.